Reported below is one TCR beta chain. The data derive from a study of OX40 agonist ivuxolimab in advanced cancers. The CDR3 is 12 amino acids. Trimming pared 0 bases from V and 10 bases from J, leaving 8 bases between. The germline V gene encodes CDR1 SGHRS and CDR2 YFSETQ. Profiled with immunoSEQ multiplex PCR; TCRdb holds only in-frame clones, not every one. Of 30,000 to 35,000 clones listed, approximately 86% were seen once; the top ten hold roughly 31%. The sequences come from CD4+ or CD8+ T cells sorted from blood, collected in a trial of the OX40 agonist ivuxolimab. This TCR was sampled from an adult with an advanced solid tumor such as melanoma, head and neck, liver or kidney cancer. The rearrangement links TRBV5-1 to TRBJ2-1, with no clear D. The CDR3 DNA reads TGCGCCAGCAGCTTGGCCTCTGGGGAGCAGTTCTTC. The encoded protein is CASSLASGEQFF. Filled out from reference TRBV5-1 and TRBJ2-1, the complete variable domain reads KAGVTQTPRYLIKTRGQQVTLSCSPISGHRSVSWYQQTPGQGLQFLFEYFSETQRNKGNFPGRFSGRQFSNSRSEMNVSTLELGDSALYLCASSLASGEQFFGPGTRLTVL.